This T cell receptor beta chain was profiled in a study of identical twins. Findings of the study overall: Invariant T cells like MAIT and iNKT could partly confound the zero-insertion analyses.

Template switching added a universal primer site, and cDNA bore unique molecular identifiers. TCRdb itself ran the 5' RACE reads through MiXCR, one entry per CDR3 protein. The sample shows about 290,000 distinct CDR3 sequences, nearly 9.5% of them seen only once. This clonotype was detected only a few times. The target antigen is unknown. The CDR3 consists of 16 residues. Trimming removed 6 bases at V and 4 bases at J, with 16 bases between. In germline, CDR1 is SEHNR, CDR2 FQNEAQ (reference sequence). The data were also submitted as part of a second study, on yellow fever vaccine responses in identical twins. As reported in that work: Twins' vaccine T cell responses were reported to seem partly convergent and partly personalized.

The source is a woman younger than 30 in good health. Material: CD8+ T cells sorted from blood. The J gene is TRBJ1-6, the V gene TRBV7-9, with a tentative D call TRBD1 (5 bases). The CDR3 protein is CASRAERDLYNSPLHF. In nucleotides, the CDR3 is TGTGCCAGCAGAGCAGAACGGGACCTTTATAATTCACCCCTCCACTTT. The variable domain in full, completed from reference TRBV7-9 and TRBJ1-6, reads DTGVSQNPRHKITKRGQNVTFRCDPISEHNRLYWYRQTLGQGPEFLTYFQNEAQLEKSRLLSDRFSAERPKGSFSTLEIQRTEQGDSAMYLCASRAERDLYNSPLHFGNGTRLTVT.